The T cell receptor (beta chain) described here comes from a study of blood T cells in healthy people across ages. Overall study: Template switching recovered approximately one barcoded beta molecule for every two T cells.

A word on this clonotype: What it binds is not known.

The CDR3 sequence is 14 residues long. Germline V gene data show CDR1 as LGHDT and CDR2 as YNNKEL (reference sequence). Study conclusions and caveats: Aged donors had fewer naive CD4+ cells and lower diversity than long-lived donors. The diversity estimates, figures obtained from one million T cells, were considered underestimates.

Next came a second PCR, run for roughly 7 to 12 cycles, which used a sample-barcoded 5' primer along with a J-beta primer mix. TCRdb reprocessed the 5' RACE reads with MiXCR, giving one entry per CDR3 protein. The sample has about 730,000 distinct CDR3 sequences, about 42% seen once. Sequencing was done on a sample of blood. This sequence was found in a woman between 55 and 75 years old in good health. The V gene is TRBV3-1, the J gene TRBJ2-5; 11 bases map to TRBD1. The J call may be mistaken, given a closer DNA end match to TRBJ2-7. DNA for the CDR3: TGTGCCAGCAGCGCCCGGGACAGGGGGAGCGAGCAGTACTTC. Residues: CASSARDRGSEQYF.